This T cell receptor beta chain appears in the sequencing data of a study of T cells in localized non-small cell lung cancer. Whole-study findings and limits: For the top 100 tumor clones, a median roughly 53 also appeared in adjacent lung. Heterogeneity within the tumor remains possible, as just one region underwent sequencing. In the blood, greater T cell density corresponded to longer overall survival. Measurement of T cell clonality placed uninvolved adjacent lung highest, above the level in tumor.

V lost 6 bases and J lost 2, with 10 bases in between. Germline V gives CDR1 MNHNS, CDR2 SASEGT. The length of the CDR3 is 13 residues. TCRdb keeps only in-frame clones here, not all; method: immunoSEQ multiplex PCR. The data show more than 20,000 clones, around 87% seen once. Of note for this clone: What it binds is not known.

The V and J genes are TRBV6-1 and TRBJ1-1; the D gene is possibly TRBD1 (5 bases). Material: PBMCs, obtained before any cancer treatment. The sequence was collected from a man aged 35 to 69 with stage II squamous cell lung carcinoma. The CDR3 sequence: CASSEGPNTEAFF. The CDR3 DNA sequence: TGTGCCAGCAGCGAGGGGCCCAACACTGAAGCTTTCTTT.